This T cell receptor beta chain was sequenced for a study of beta chain features in type 1 diabetes. Study-wide results and limits: Naive, central memory and Treg TCRB repertoires appeared more alike in patients than in healthy donors.

V gave up 8 bases and J gave up 2 bases, with 15 bases separating them. CDR1 and CDR2 from the germline V gene are SNHLY and FYNNEI. CDR3 length: 15 residues. TCRB transcripts that were expressed got sequenced, as all of the isolated RNA had been reverse transcribed. This table comes from immunoSEQ multiplex PCR, and its TCRdb copy is limited to in-frame clones, with some not included. The sample has about 210,000 clones, roughly 10% seen once. This clone has only a few counts. Antigen: not known. V usage is TRBV2 and J usage is TRBJ2-2; either TRBD1 or TRBD2 may supply D (5 bases each). The sample was central memory CD4+ T cells from blood. The TCR comes from a man between 18 and 35 years old in good health. In DNA, the CDR3 is TGTGCCAGCGATCCCGGGACCCTAAACACCGGGGAGCTGTTTTTT. It is translated as CASDPGTLNTGELFF.